A selection of T cell receptor beta chains follows, all from one sample in a study of blood T cell repertoires in COVID-19. Sequencing used immunoSEQ multiplex PCR; TCRdb keeps in-frame clones, though not all of them. Counted here are 120,000 or so clones, roughly 90% occurring once; the ten biggest clones make up 6.5% to 9%. The sequencing input was peripheral blood. The receptor set was obtained from a man aged 45-65 years with acute or convalescent COVID-19. CDR3s include the opening cysteine and the closing phenylalanine or tryptophan. D genes are given only for firm matches. The size entry is marked missing in some rows and otherwise reads once, few, many or a size class.

d_gene | j_gene | len | abundance | v_gene | CDR3aa | CDR3nt
. | TRBJ2-3 | 18 | . | TRBV14 | CASSRRHLASVNTDTQYF | TGTGCCAGCAGCCGCAGACATCTGGCTAGCGTAAACACAGATACGCAGTATTTT
. | TRBJ2-7 | 15 | . | TRBV21-1 | CASSRRDKSEYEQYF | TGTGCCAGCAGCCGGAGGGATAAGTCGGAATACGAGCAGTACTTC
TRBD2 | TRBJ2-7 | 15 | . | TRBV5-1 | CASSSGLATSYEQYF | TGCGCCAGCAGCTCGGGACTAGCGACCTCCTACGAGCAGTACTTC
. | TRBJ2-7 | 13 | . | TRBV12-3/TRBV12-4 | CASSFVGDYEQYF | TGTGCCAGCAGTTTCGTAGGGGACTACGAGCAGTACTTC
TRBD1 | TRBJ2-3 | 15 | . | TRBV7-9 | CASSKQGLRTDTQYF | TGTGCCAGCAGCAAACAGGGGCTCCGCACAGATACGCAGTATTTT
TRBD2 | TRBJ2-7 | 18 | . | TRBV4-1 | CASSQDLPSGREAYEQYF | TGCGCCAGCAGCCAAGATCTCCCTAGCGGGAGGGAGGCCTACGAGCAGTACTTC
. | TRBJ2-5 | 16 | . | TRBV18 | CASSHLKAALQETQYF | TGTGCCAGCTCCCACCTTAAAGCGGCCCTCCAAGAGACCCAGTACTTC
. | TRBJ2-7 | 18 | . | TRBV24-1 | CATSFPPELRGRSYEQYF | TGTGCCACCAGTTTTCCCCCCGAACTCAGGGGTCGGAGCTACGAGCAGTACTTC
. | TRBJ2-7 | 11 | . | TRBV7-9 | CASSSSGEQYF | TGTGCCAGCAGCTCCTCGGGCGAGCAGTACTTC
TRBD1 | TRBJ1-4 | 17 | . | TRBV5-1 | CASSLGQGALANEKLFF | TGCGCCAGCAGCTTGGGACAGGGGGCGCTGGCTAATGAAAAACTGTTTTTT
. | TRBJ2-1 | 15 | . | TRBV9 | CASSFSGSSYNEQFF | TGTGCCAGCAGCTTCAGCGGAAGCTCCTACAATGAGCAGTTCTTC
. | TRBJ2-7 | 15 | . | TRBV6-5 | CASSYAPDRAYEQYF | TGTGCCAGCAGTTACGCCCCGGACAGAGCCTACGAGCAGTACTTC
. | TRBJ1-2 | 15 | . | TRBV2 | CASSEVWGEPYGYTF | TGTGCCAGCAGTGAGGTATGGGGGGAACCCTATGGCTACACCTTC
TRBD1 | TRBJ1-4 | 16 | . | TRBV7-9 | CASSYISGQSNEKLFF | TGTGCCAGCAGCTATATCTCGGGACAGAGTAATGAAAAACTGTTTTTT
. | TRBJ2-3 | 13 | . | TRBV29-1 | CSTPGQTTDTQYF | TGCAGCACGCCGGGACAAACAACAGATACGCAGTATTTT
. | TRBJ1-5 | 16 | . | TRBV19 | CASSILNWGFHQPQHF | TGTGCCAGTAGTATCCTTAATTGGGGCTTCCATCAGCCCCAGCATTTT
TRBD2 | TRBJ2-1 | 14 | . | TRBV7-2 | CASSSGLAVNEQFF | TGTGCCAGCAGCTCGGGACTAGCGGTCAATGAGCAGTTCTTC
TRBD1 | TRBJ2-2 | 15 | . | TRBV7-2 | CASSLKTGGIGELFF | TGTGCCAGCAGCTTAAAGACAGGGGGGATCGGGGAGCTGTTTTTT
TRBD2 | TRBJ2-7 | 15 | once | TRBV10-3 | CAISASAGGSYEQYF | TGTGCCATCAGTGCTTCTGCGGGAGGTTCCTACGAGCAGTACTTC
. | TRBJ2-5 | 15 | . | TRBV7-2 | CASSLSGLSQETQYF | TGTGCCAGCAGCTTATCGGGTCTATCCCAAGAGACCCAGTACTTC
. | TRBJ1-2 | 13 | . | TRBV18 | CASSPGTIYGYTF | TGTGCCAGCTCACCCGGGACTATCTATGGCTACACCTTC
TRBD2 | TRBJ2-3 | 15 | once | TRBV9 | CASSESASGGDTQYF | TGTGCCAGCAGCGAATCCGCTAGCGGTGGGGATACGCAGTATTTT
TRBD2 | TRBJ2-1 | 15 | . | TRBV27 | CASNLAGVSYNEQFF | TGTGCCAGCAATCTAGCGGGAGTCAGCTACAATGAGCAGTTCTTC
TRBD1 | TRBJ2-7 | 13 | . | TRBV28 | CATNDRVSYEQYF | TGTGCCACCAACGACAGGGTTTCCTACGAGCAGTACTTC
. | TRBJ1-2 | 13 | . | TRBV21-1 | CASSNEALYGYTF | TGTGCCAGCAGCAATGAGGCCCTGTATGGCTACACCTTC
TRBD2 | TRBJ2-5 | 14 | . | TRBV30 | CAWTSGNFQETQYF | TGTGCCTGGACTAGCGGAAACTTTCAAGAGACCCAGTACTTC
TRBD1 | TRBJ1-6 | 16 | . | TRBV14 | CASSQLTGGYNSPLHF | TGTGCCAGCAGCCAACTGACAGGGGGCTATAATTCACCCCTCCACTTT
TRBD1 | TRBJ2-3 | 13 | . | TRBV30 | CAWNRDREDTQYF | TGTGCCTGGAACCGGGACAGGGAAGATACGCAGTATTTT
TRBD1 | TRBJ2-5 | 15 | . | TRBV7-7 | CASSRKTGLGETQYF | TGTGCCAGCAGCCGGAAGACAGGGTTAGGGGAGACCCAGTACTTC
. | TRBJ2-5 | 13 | . | TRBV11-3 | CASSLGGRETQYF | TGTGCCAGCAGCTTAGGCGGGCGGGAGACCCAGTACTTC
. | TRBJ2-3 | 12 | . | TRBV4-3 | CASSFIGDTQYF | TGCGCCAGCAGCTTCATCGGAGATACGCAGTATTTT
TRBD1 | TRBJ2-1 | 14 | . | TRBV6-5 | CASSSRQGKNEQFF | TGTGCCAGCAGTTCCCGACAGGGGAAAAATGAGCAGTTCTTC
. | TRBJ1-5 | 14 | . | TRBV27 | CASSRTQDNQPQHF | TGTGCCAGCAGTCGTACACAGGACAATCAGCCCCAGCATTTT
. | TRBJ2-1 | 13 | . | TRBV6-5 | CASSYSGDNEQFF | TGTGCCAGCAGTTATAGCGGAGACAATGAGCAGTTCTTC
TRBD2 | TRBJ2-2 | 14 | . | TRBV4-1 | CASSRTSETGELFF | TGCGCCAGCAGCCGGACTAGCGAGACCGGGGAGCTGTTTTTT
TRBD2 | TRBJ2-3 | 18 | . | TRBV10-1 | CASRGRTSGMTLTDTQYF | TGCGCCAGCCGGGGGAGGACTAGCGGGATGACATTGACAGATACGCAGTATTTT
. | TRBJ1-3 | 15 | . | TRBV5-1 | CASSSGTSSGNTIYF | TGCGCCAGCAGCTCGGGGACAAGCTCTGGAAACACCATATATTTT
. | TRBJ1-6 | 13 | . | TRBV2 | CATRDSRGSPLHF | TGTGCCACACGGGACTCCCGTGGGTCACCCCTCCACTTT
TRBD1 | TRBJ1-2 | 13 | once | TRBV12-3/TRBV12-4 | CASRRTGRVGYTF | TGTGCCAGCAGAAGGACAGGGAGGGTGGGCTACACCTTC